The 8 T cell receptor beta chains below come from one sample, sequenced in a study of blood T cell repertoires in COVID-19. Sequencing used immunoSEQ multiplex PCR; TCRdb keeps in-frame clones, though not all of them. This sample has about 55,000 clones, with approximately 85% found just once. The sequenced material came from peripheral blood. Source of these receptors: a human donor in a cohort sampled during active COVID-19.

The chain carries TRBV6-2 or TRBV6-3 and TRBJ2-2; TRBD1 matches 10 bases. The CDR3 consists of 17 residues. Germline-derived CDR1 and CDR2 are MNHEY and SVGEGT. V shed 2 bases and J 3 bases; nucleotides not matched to a gene: 6. The CDR3 is CASSYVRTGGYTGELFF. CDR3 sequence (DNA): TGTGCCAGCAGTTACGTTAGGACAGGGGGTTACACCGGGGAGCTGTTTTTT.

The rearrangement joins TRBV10-3 to TRBJ2-2; 8 bases map to TRBD1. CDR1 and CDR2 from the germline V gene are ENHRY and SYGVKD. V shed 6 bases, J shed 4 bases, and the junction held 7 bases outside the gene matches. The CDR3 is 15 amino acids. The CDR3 nucleotides read TGTGCCATCAGAGGACAGGGTAGTCCCACCGGGGAGCTGTTTTTT. Translation gives CAIRGQGSPTGELFF.

J is TRBJ1-1 and V is TRBV5-1; a possible D gene is TRBD1 (6 bases). Germline V CDR1 and CDR2: SGHRS, YFSETQ. CDR3 length: 15 amino acids. V lost 4 bases, J lost 1 base, and 14 bases lay in between. CDR3 sequence: CASSPSAGANTEAFF. The CDR3 coding sequence is TGCGCCAGCAGCCCATCGGCAGGGGCGAACACTGAAGCTTTCTTT.

The chain couples TRBV13 to TRBJ2-1; a possible D gene is TRBD2 (5 bases). V was cut by 4 bases and J by 0 bases, with 19 bases left in between. Germline V CDR1 and CDR2: PRHDT, FYEKMQ (reference sequence). This CDR3 region has 18 residues. Here the CDR3 reads CASSYRGAFTDSYNEQFF. CDR3 nucleotides: TGTGCCAGCAGCTATCGGGGAGCCTTCACGGACTCCTACAATGAGCAGTTCTTC.

The J gene is TRBJ1-1, the V gene TRBV5-4, with 7 bases fitting TRBD1. Unmatched junction bases numbered 10, after V lost 7 bases and J lost 4 bases. The length of the CDR3 is 14 residues. The germline CDR1 and CDR2 sequences are SGHNT and YYREEE (reference sequence). The CDR3 sequence is CASELNQGGTEAFF. CDR3 nucleotide sequence: TGTGCCAGCGAATTGAATCAGGGGGGCACTGAAGCTTTCTTT.

This sequence joins TRBV11-3 and TRBJ2-4; 8 nucleotides match TRBD2. The V segment lost 5 bases and the J segment 3 bases; nucleotides outside the gene matches: 6. The germline gives CDR1 SGHNT, CDR2 YENEEA. This CDR3 spans 15 amino acids. CDR3: CASSPAGGDKNIQYF. The CDR3, as DNA: TGTGCCAGCAGCCCGGCCGGGGGGGACAAAAACATTCAGTACTTC.

This sequence joins TRBV6-5 and TRBJ1-2; 7 nucleotides match TRBD1. CDR3 length equals 16 residues. Germline loops: CDR1 MNHEY, CDR2 SVGAGI. V lost 4 bases to trimming and J lost 3 bases; unmatched junction nucleotides: 11. CDR3 region: CASSFETGQLHYGYTF. In nucleotides, the CDR3 is TGTGCCAGCAGTTTTGAGACAGGGCAGCTCCACTATGGCTACACCTTC.

This chain links TRBV5-4 with TRBJ2-2; 10 bases line up with TRBD2. The germline V gene has CDR1 SGHNT and CDR2 YYREEE (reference sequence). V lost 5 bases and J lost 6; bases outside the gene matches: 4. The CDR3 has 14 residues. This CDR3 reads CASRVLAGAGELFF. As DNA, the CDR3 is TGTGCCAGCAGAGTGCTAGCGGGAGCCGGGGAGCTGTTTTTT. The full variable domain, with the rest looked up from reference TRBV5-4 and TRBJ2-2, is ETGVTQSPTHLIKTRGQQVTLRCSSQSGHNTVSWYQQALGQGPQFIFQYYREEENGRGNFPPRFSGLQFPNYSSELNVNALELDDSALYLCASRVLAGAGELFFGEGSRLTVL.